This T cell receptor (beta chain) was documented in a study of blood T cell repertoires in COVID-19. Study background: Sources were T cells, B-cell-depleted T cells, or PBMCs; the material itself was cDNA or gDNA.

Here immunoSEQ multiplex PCR was the method, and the copy in TCRdb shows in-frame clones only, minus some. Here the sample spans 100,000 or so clones, around 85% being singletons. The germline V gene encodes CDR1 MNHEY and CDR2 SVGAGI. The V gene end was trimmed by 10 bases and the J gene end by 0 bases; junction bases not matched to a gene: 3. The CDR3 covers 14 residues. Grouping used clinical history reported by participants in a survey and questionnaire. Recovered status applied to Cohort 3 donors who had two consecutive negative PCRs. It also applied to those with clearance or with symptom resolution.

Sequences were obtained from PBMCs or T cells enriched from blood (not recorded which). The J gene is TRBJ1-5, the V gene TRBV6-5, with 10 bases matching TRBD1. This TCR was sampled from a woman aged 50 to 65 who had recovered from COVID-19. DNA of the CDR3: TGTGCCACTGACAGGGGGCTTAGCAATCAGCCCCAGCATTTT. Protein: CATDRGLSNQPQHF.